This T cell receptor (beta chain) originates from a study of blood T cell repertoires in COVID-19. The wider study: COVID-19 samples from acute and convalescent phases originated in the United States, Italy and Spain. T cells, B-cell-depleted T cells, or PBMCs supplied cDNA or gDNA.

A single count supports this clone. Per the original data handling: The authors estimated nucleated cell counts from reference gene primer amplification. Here immunoSEQ multiplex PCR was the method, and the copy in TCRdb shows in-frame clones only, minus some. D and trimming come from the DNA, and the V and J calls and clone size come from that table. The sample gives around 280,000 clones, around 85% of which show up once; approximately 2% is in the top ten. Germline V gene data show CDR1 as SQVTM and CDR2 as ANQGSEA. Trimming took 2 bases from V and 6 from J, leaving 7 bases between them. There are 12 residues in the CDR3.

The rearrangement joins TRBV29-1 to TRBJ2-2; D is possibly TRBD1 (5 bases). The specimen was peripheral blood. The receptor comes from a woman in her 30s who had recovered from COVID-19. The CDR3 sequence is CSVESGPGELFF. In DNA form, the CDR3 reads TGCAGCGTTGAATCAGGGCCCGGGGAGCTGTTTTTT.